Given below is one T cell receptor beta chain in context. The sample comes from a study of blood T cell repertoires in COVID-19. V trimming: 4 bases; J trimming: 1 base; junction bases outside the gene matches: 6. Germline V gives CDR1 SGHNT, CDR2 YYREEE (reference sequence). This CDR3 has 15 residues. This table comes from immunoSEQ multiplex PCR, and its TCRdb copy is limited to in-frame clones, with some not included. Found here are approximately 260,000 clones, under 90% of them singletons; the top ten hold under 2.5%. The clonotype originates from a man in his fifties with acute or convalescent COVID-19. The chain joins TRBV5-4 to TRBJ2-7, with 9 bases matching TRBD1. The material sequenced was peripheral blood. The CDR3 spells CASSVGQGPSYEQYF. CDR3 nucleotides: TGTGCCAGCAGCGTCGGACAGGGGCCGTCCTACGAGCAGTACTTC.